These 2 T cell receptor beta chains were all obtained from the same sample, sequenced in a study of T cells in Graves' hyperthyroidism and ophthalmopathy. Amplification targeted TCR beta CDR3 regions from RNA transcripts. The HTBI set primed first-round TCR CDR3 RT-PCR. Via MiXCR, TCRdb re-called the multiplex PCR reads, giving one row per CDR3 protein. Among fewer than 750,000 distinct CDR3 sequences listed, roughly 15% were seen once. Sequencing used blood. The origin of the receptors is a woman aged 45-65 years with Graves' ophthalmopathy.

This clonotype showed up just a few times. The chain recombines TRBV15 with TRBJ2-1; D not certain. This CDR3 spans 13 amino acids. The V end was cut by 0 bases, the J end by 9 bases, with 9 bases between. Germline CDR1 is LNHNV and CDR2 is YYDKDF (reference sequence). The CDR3 is CATSRDQNGEQFF. The CDR3 nucleotides are TGTGCCACCAGCAGAGATCAGAATGGTGAGCAGTTCTTC.

This clonotype was detected ten times or more. The V and J genes are TRBV3-1 and TRBJ1-4; D uncertain. This CDR3 contains 15 residues. The V end lost 1 base, the J end lost 0 bases, and 6 bases lay between the germline ends. In germline, CDR1 is LGHDT, CDR2 YNNKEL (reference sequence). The CDR3 reads CASSQAVATNEKLFF. The DNA for the CDR3 is TGTGCCAGCAGCCAAGCTGTTGCAACTAATGAAAAACTGTTTTTT.